The clone carrying this T cell receptor (beta chain) was observed a single time. This entry comes from a study of CD8 T cells in Susac syndrome. With random hexamers, 0.5 to 1 ug RNA was reverse transcribed. TCRdb processed the immunoSEQ multiplex PCR reads anew with MiXCR; each CDR3 protein has one entry. This table holds hundreds of thousands of distinct CDR3 sequences, 90% to 95% found once. This CDR3 has 19 residues. Deletions cut 4 bases from V and 0 bases from J, with 22 bases between. TCR beta was sequenced from blood CD8+ and CD4+ T cells. This sequence was found in a human donor with multiple sclerosis. The source material was CD4+ T cells from PBMCs. The chain recombines TRBV23-1 with TRBJ1-3; D not resolved. TRBV23-1 carries the ORF label, with uncertain function. The CDR3 DNA is TGCGCCAGCAGTCCCCCCTTGGTAGCGAGGGCTCTCTCTGGAAACACCATATATTTT. Its translation is CASSPPLVARALSGNTIYF.